This T cell receptor (beta chain) was profiled in a study of T cell repertoires in cytomegalovirus infection. Looking at the study overall: Shared public TCR beta signatures pointed to both CMV infection and a matching HLA type.

Findings and limits, study-wide: HLA-C-restricted CMV clonotypes gave the most frequent clonotype in two of eight donors. Carriers of CMV plus the relevant HLA were identified by cumulative public TCR beta family frequency.

This clonotype has more than one count but fewer than ten. Its specificity is not known. Trimming took 5 bases from V and 8 from J; bases not matched to a gene: 7. CDR3 size: 13 residues. In germline, CDR1 is SGHKS, CDR2 YYEKEE (reference sequence). TCRdb itself ran the reads through MiXCR, one entry per CDR3 protein. The data hold 740,000 or so distinct CDR3 sequences, with less than 40% observed a single time. The receptor comes from a human donor in good health (CMV status not recorded). Some clones in this sample may be carry-over from other donors' samples. The chain combines TRBV5-5 with TRBJ1-3, with 7 nucleotides matching TRBD1. Sequencing used PBMCs. The CDR3, as DNA: TGTGCCAGCAGTATGACAGGGATCCACACCATATATTTT. This encodes CASSMTGIHTIYF.